These 5 T cell receptor beta chains were all obtained from the same sample, sequenced in a study of CD8 T cells in ankylosing spondylitis. MiXCR, applied by TCRdb to the 5' RACE reads, yields one record per CDR3 protein. This sample carries 150,000 to 200,000 distinct CDR3 sequences, roughly 30% of them seen once, and the ten largest clones take around 6.2%. Sequences were obtained from synovial fluid, either unsorted or a sorted T cell fraction (not recorded which). The receptor source for this set is a male donor with ankylosing spondylitis.

The J gene is TRBJ1-5, the V gene TRBV29-1; 8 nucleotides align to TRBD1. The CDR3 sequence is 13 residues long. Looked up from germline, CDR1 is SQVTM and CDR2 is ANQGSEA. J lost 5 bases, V lost 6 bases, and 6 bases had no gene match. The DNA of the CDR3 is TGCAGCGTACAGGACAGGGCGGATCAGCCCCAGCATTTT. Its translation is CSVQDRADQPQHF.

This chain uses TRBV7-9 with TRBJ1-3; D may be TRBD1 (5 bases). The CDR3 loop spans 15 amino acids. The V end lost 5 bases, the J end lost 1 base, and 12 bases lay between the germline ends. CDR1 SEHNR and CDR2 FQNEAQ come from the germline V gene (reference sequence). CDR3 coding DNA: TGTGCCAGCAGCCCCCTCCCAGGGTCTGGAAACACCATATATTTT. Protein product: CASSPLPGSGNTIYF.

V gene TRBV12-3 or TRBV12-4 combines with J gene TRBJ1-1; 7 bases fit TRBD1. The CDR3 loop spans 12 amino acids. Unmatched junction bases numbered 7, after V lost 5 bases and J lost 10 bases. CDR3 nucleotide sequence: TGTGCCAGCAGTCCCGACAGGGCAGCAGCTTTCTTT. Its protein product is CASSPDRAAAFF.

This sequence joins TRBV12-3 or TRBV12-4 and TRBJ1-1; D unclear. The CDR3 is made up of 14 amino acids. Between the trimmed V and J ends, which lost 7 bases and 11 bases, there was a span of 23 bases. In DNA, the CDR3 is TGTGCCAGCACCCAAGAAAACATGTTGGGAGCGGCTTTCTTT. It codes for CASTQENMLGAAFF.

The chain couples TRBV20-1 to TRBJ1-1, with 7 positions matching TRBD1. The CDR3 consists of 11 residues. Trimming at V came to 5 bases and at J to 8 bases, leaving 5 bases not matched to a gene. Germline values: CDR1 DFQATT, CDR2 SNEGSKA (reference sequence). The CDR3 DNA sequence: TGCAGTGCTCAACAGGGGTTGGAAGCTTTCTTT. Translated, it gives CSAQQGLEAFF.